This T cell receptor (beta chain) was found in a study of T cell repertoires in cytomegalovirus infection. As for the study in general: CMV infection and matching HLA type were both indicated by public TCR beta signatures.

The study's findings and limits: CMV-specific TCR beta clonotypes restricted by HLA-C were the ones dominating the ex vivo response.

TCRdb reprocessed the reads via MiXCR and lists one record per CDR3 protein. Of approximately 260,000 distinct CDR3 sequences listed, about 15% were seen once; the top ten hold around half. Ten or more counts support this clonotype. The antigen is unknown. The specimen sequenced was CD8+ T cells from PBMCs. This TCR came from a human donor in good health (CMV status not recorded). Some clones in this sample may be carry-over from other donors' samples.

Written as DNA, the CDR3 is TGTGCCAGCAGCTTTTGGGCAGCGTACACCGGGGAGCTGTTTTTT. Translation: CASSFWAAYTGELFF. The chain uses TRBV5-8 and TRBJ2-2; D not certain. V lost 2 bases and J 3 bases, leaving 11 bases between the germline ends. The CDR3 is 15 residues long. Germline-derived CDR1 and CDR2 are SGHTS and YDEGEE.